This T cell receptor beta chain was recorded in a study of TIL therapy for anti-PD-1-resistant metastatic lung cancer. The immunoSEQ assay was v3. Survey-level samples got 2 million to 2.5 million read pairs; deep-level samples got about 4.5-6.5 million. The protocol was immunoSEQ multiplex PCR, while the TCRdb copy is restricted to in-frame clones and leaves out a portion. The data contain nearly 15,000 clones, approximately 85% of them seen just once; the ten biggest clones take up 0.65% to 0.9%. Time point defined: pre-treatment sample, taken before nivolumab and TIL therapy. This CDR3 has 13 residues. Per germline, CDR1 MGHDK and CDR2 SYGVNS. Trimming cost V 10 bases and J 6 bases; bases outside gene matches: 11.

The source material was blood, sampled at baseline. The origin of this receptor is a person between 25 and 79 years old with non-small cell lung cancer. This rearrangement joins TRBV25-1 to TRBJ1-1, with TRBD1 matching over 7 bases. As DNA, the CDR3 is TGTGCCACCTTGCGACAGGGAGGCTCTGAAGCTTTCTTT. Translation: CATLRQGGSEAFF.